This is a list of T cell receptor beta chains from one sample in a study of blood T cell repertoires in COVID-19. Using immunoSEQ multiplex PCR, the repertoire was profiled, and TCRdb retains in-frame clones only, with some absent. The sample carries approximately 340,000 clones, roughly 92% recorded once. The sample taken for sequencing was PBMCs or T cells enriched from blood (not recorded which). The source is a woman aged 40 to 50 who had been exposed to COVID-19. Each CDR3 is given with its conserved first and last residue. The order of the fields is V gene, D gene, clone size, J gene, CDR3 length, CDR3 DNA, CDR3 protein. The D gene is left open where the match is weak. Not every row has a clone size; where given, it reads once, few, many or a size class.

V: TRBV28
D: NA
size: NA
J: TRBJ1-2
length: 12
DNA: TGTGCCAGCACCATCTGGGGGGGCGGCTACACCTTC
CDR3: CASTIWGGGYTF

V: TRBV3-1/TRBV3-2
D: NA
size: NA
J: TRBJ1-2
length: 15
DNA: TGTGCCAGCAGCCAAACACAGGGATACAACTATGGCTACACCTTC
CDR3: CASSQTQGYNYGYTF

V: TRBV5-4
D: NA
size: NA
J: TRBJ1-1
length: 15
DNA: TGTGCCAGCAGCCCCCGAGGGTCCCCTAACCCTGAAGCTTTCTTT
CDR3: CASSPRGSPNPEAFF

V: TRBV5-1
D: TRBD1
size: NA
J: TRBJ2-1
length: 12
DNA: TGCGCCAGTGGACAGGGGGCGAATGAGCAGTTCTTC
CDR3: CASGQGANEQFF

V: TRBV6-5
D: TRBD1
size: NA
J: TRBJ1-5
length: 15
DNA: TGTGCCAGCAGTAAAACAGGGGAGAGGAATCAGCCCCAGCATTTT
CDR3: CASSKTGERNQPQHF

V: TRBV11-3
D: TRBD1
size: once
J: TRBJ2-2
length: 14
DNA: TGTGCCAGCAGCCCCGGGACAGGCACCGGGGAGCTGTTTTTT
CDR3: CASSPGTGTGELFF

V: TRBV3-1/TRBV3-2
D: TRBD1
size: NA
J: TRBJ1-2
length: 13
DNA: TGTGCCAGCAGCCAATTGACAGGGGAAGGCTACACCTTC
CDR3: CASSQLTGEGYTF

V: TRBV18
D: NA
size: NA
J: TRBJ1-6
length: 14
DNA: TGTGCCAGCTCACCTGACTCGGTGGGTTCACCCCTCCACTTT
CDR3: CASSPDSVGSPLHF

V: TRBV6-5
D: NA
size: NA
J: TRBJ1-3
length: 15
DNA: TGTGCCAGCAGTTACCGGGAGGGGGCTGGAAACACCATATATTTT
CDR3: CASSYREGAGNTIYF

V: TRBV12-3/TRBV12-4
D: NA
size: once
J: TRBJ2-7
length: 13
DNA: TGTGCCAGCAGTTCATCGGTTTCCTACGAGCAGTACTTC
CDR3: CASSSSVSYEQYF

V: TRBV6-6
D: TRBD1
size: few
J: TRBJ1-2
length: 14
DNA: TGTGCCAGCAGAGGCCGGGACAGGGACTATGGCTACACCTTC
CDR3: CASRGRDRDYGYTF

V: TRBV20-1
D: NA
size: few
J: TRBJ1-1
length: 11
DNA: TGCAGTGCGTACAGAGGGGGTACTGCTTTCTTT
CDR3: CSAYRGGTAFF

V: TRBV19
D: TRBD1
size: once
J: TRBJ1-2
length: 13
DNA: TGTGCCAGTTGGACAGGGGACTACGGTGGCTACACCTTC
CDR3: CASWTGDYGGYTF

V: TRBV27
D: TRBD1
size: NA
J: TRBJ2-7
length: 17
DNA: TGTGCCAGCAGTAAGACAGGGGGCCTTTTTAGCTCCTACGAGCAGTACTTC
CDR3: CASSKTGGLFSSYEQYF

V: TRBV10-1
D: NA
size: NA
J: TRBJ1-5
length: 12
DNA: TGCGCCAGCAGTCAGACGGGAGGGCCCCAGCATTTT
CDR3: CASSQTGGPQHF

V: TRBV24-1
D: NA
size: once
J: TRBJ1-2
length: 12
DNA: TGTGCCACCAAGGGGGTCGACTATGGCTACACCTTC
CDR3: CATKGVDYGYTF

V: TRBV27
D: NA
size: once
J: TRBJ2-2
length: 14
DNA: TGTGCCAGCAGTACCCTATCCCCCTCTGGGGAGCTGTTTTTT
CDR3: CASSTLSPSGELFF

V: TRBV29-1
D: NA
size: NA
J: TRBJ2-7
length: 15
DNA: TGCAGCGTTGAATCGCCCAGGGGCATCTCCTACGAGCAGTACTTC
CDR3: CSVESPRGISYEQYF

V: TRBV18
D: NA
size: NA
J: TRBJ1-1
length: 17
DNA: TGTGCCAGCCACGGGCGAGGGGGAAGTTCTGTGAACACTGAAGCTTTCTTT
CDR3: CASHGRGGSSVNTEAFF

V: TRBV5-1
D: NA
size: NA
J: TRBJ1-3
length: 15
DNA: TGCGCCAGCAGCTTGGGGGGCAGCTCTGGAAACACCATATATTTT
CDR3: CASSLGGSSGNTIYF

V: TRBV14
D: NA
size: NA
J: TRBJ1-1
length: 13
DNA: TGTGCCAGCGCGAGTGGACTTATGACTGAAGCTTTCTTT
CDR3: CASASGLMTEAFF

V: TRBV27
D: TRBD2
size: NA
J: TRBJ2-3
length: 15
DNA: TGTGCCAGCAGGCTAGCGGGAGTTAGCACAGATACGCAGTATTTT
CDR3: CASRLAGVSTDTQYF

V: TRBV7-8
D: NA
size: NA
J: TRBJ1-3
length: 14
DNA: TGTGCCAGCAGCCTAACAGAGGGTGGAAACACCATATATTTT
CDR3: CASSLTEGGNTIYF

V: TRBV9
D: NA
size: NA
J: TRBJ2-1
length: 13
DNA: TGTGCCAGCAGCTCCTTATACTACAATGAGCAGTTCTTC
CDR3: CASSSLYYNEQFF

V: TRBV4-1
D: TRBD1
size: NA
J: TRBJ2-7
length: 16
DNA: TGCGCCAGCAGCCAAGATCCAGGGACAGGGTCAGGCGAGCAGTACTTC
CDR3: CASSQDPGTGSGEQYF

V: TRBV4-3
D: TRBD1
size: once
J: TRBJ2-7
length: 15
DNA: TGCGCCAGCAGCCAGGTCCGGGACAGGGTCTACGAGCAGTACTTC
CDR3: CASSQVRDRVYEQYF

V: TRBV20-1
D: TRBD2
size: NA
J: TRBJ2-5
length: 15
DNA: TGCAGTGCTAGTCGGCTGCGGGGGGCACAAGAGACCCAGTACTTC
CDR3: CSASRLRGAQETQYF

V: TRBV3-1/TRBV3-2
D: NA
size: NA
J: TRBJ1-4
length: 14
DNA: TGTGCCAGCAGCCAAGATTGGAGGGTTGGAAAACTGTTTTTT
CDR3: CASSQDWRVGKLFF

V: TRBV19
D: NA
size: few
J: TRBJ1-2
length: 12
DNA: TGTGCCAGTCAACAGGGTTGGGGTGGCTACACCTTC
CDR3: CASQQGWGGYTF

V: TRBV7-8
D: TRBD1
size: NA
J: TRBJ2-3
length: 16
DNA: TGTGCCAGCAGCCCAGGGGACAGGGTGGGAACAGATACGCAGTATTTT
CDR3: CASSPGDRVGTDTQYF

V: TRBV10-1
D: TRBD2
size: NA
J: TRBJ2-2
length: 16
DNA: TGCGCCAGCAGTGAGAGAACTAGCGTGAACACCGGGGAGCTGTTTTTT
CDR3: CASSERTSVNTGELFF

V: TRBV24-1
D: NA
size: NA
J: TRBJ1-4
length: 13
DNA: TGTGCCACCCCACCTCGGGGAGATGAAAAACTGTTTTTT
CDR3: CATPPRGDEKLFF

V: TRBV7-3
D: NA
size: NA
J: TRBJ1-1
length: 16
DNA: TGTGCCAGCAGCTTGGTACCAGGACAGAAGAACACTGAAGCTTTCTTT
CDR3: CASSLVPGQKNTEAFF

V: TRBV7-6
D: TRBD1
size: NA
J: TRBJ1-5
length: 15
DNA: TGTGCCAGCAGCTCGGGACAGGGCCCCAATCAGCCCCAGCATTTT
CDR3: CASSSGQGPNQPQHF

V: TRBV18
D: TRBD2
size: NA
J: TRBJ2-2
length: 18
DNA: TGTGCCAGCTCACCACCGGGACTAGCGGGAGGGAGCACCGGGGAGCTGTTTTTT
CDR3: CASSPPGLAGGSTGELFF

V: TRBV27
D: NA
size: NA
J: TRBJ1-1
length: 13
DNA: TGTGCCAGCAGCTCGTTATTAGAGGAGGAAGCTTTCTTT
CDR3: CASSSLLEEEAFF

V: TRBV19
D: TRBD2
size: once
J: TRBJ2-4
length: 17
DNA: TGTGCCACTAGAAGGGGCCGGACTAGCGGGAGGGGTAACATTCAGTACTTC
CDR3: CATRRGRTSGRGNIQYF

V: TRBV5-1
D: TRBD2
size: NA
J: TRBJ2-3
length: 16
DNA: TGCGCCAGCAGCTTGGCTAGCGGGGCCTTCACAGATACGCAGTATTTT
CDR3: CASSLASGAFTDTQYF

V: TRBV7-9
D: NA
size: NA
J: TRBJ2-5
length: 14
DNA: TGTGCCAGCAGCCCGGGGACTGGACAAGAGACCCAGTACTTC
CDR3: CASSPGTGQETQYF

V: TRBV7-3
D: TRBD2
size: NA
J: TRBJ2-7
length: 13
DNA: TGTGCCAGCAGCTTAGTAGCGGGGTACGAGCAGTACTTC
CDR3: CASSLVAGYEQYF

V: TRBV19
D: TRBD2
size: once
J: TRBJ2-7
length: 14
DNA: TGTGCCAGTAGTATAGTCGCGGGGGGCTACGAGCAGTACTTC
CDR3: CASSIVAGGYEQYF

V: TRBV3-1/TRBV3-2
D: NA
size: once
J: TRBJ2-2
length: 13
DNA: TGTGCCAGCAGCCATTCCGGCACCGGGGAGCTGTTTTTT
CDR3: CASSHSGTGELFF

V: TRBV15
D: TRBD2
size: NA
J: TRBJ2-2
length: 16
DNA: TGTGCCACCAGCAGAGTTTACGGGAGGGGCACCGGGGAGCTGTTTTTT
CDR3: CATSRVYGRGTGELFF

V: TRBV7-9
D: TRBD1
size: NA
J: TRBJ2-1
length: 16
DNA: TGTGCCAGCAGCTTAGATCCGGGACAGGGCTACAATGAGCAGTTCTTC
CDR3: CASSLDPGQGYNEQFF

V: TRBV5-4
D: TRBD1
size: NA
J: TRBJ1-2
length: 15
DNA: TGTGCCAGCAGCTCGGCTAGGGGGGACAGAGGGGGCTACACCTTC
CDR3: CASSSARGDRGGYTF

V: TRBV7-9
D: NA
size: NA
J: TRBJ1-5
length: 16
DNA: TGTGCCAGCAGCATACTTCAGGAAATCGGCAATCAGCCCCAGCATTTT
CDR3: CASSILQEIGNQPQHF

V: TRBV5-1
D: NA
size: once
J: TRBJ1-1
length: 15
DNA: TGCGCCAGCAGCTTGGTTCGGGGGACGAACACTGAAGCTTTCTTT
CDR3: CASSLVRGTNTEAFF

V: TRBV19
D: NA
size: NA
J: TRBJ2-2
length: 14
DNA: TGTGCCAGTAGTATAGAGGGAGGAACCGGGGAGCTGTTTTTT
CDR3: CASSIEGGTGELFF

V: TRBV9
D: TRBD2
size: NA
J: TRBJ2-1
length: 19
DNA: TGTGCCAGCAGCGACTCCGGGACTAGCGGGACTCGCTCCTACAATGAGCAGTTCTTC
CDR3: CASSDSGTSGTRSYNEQFF

V: TRBV4-3
D: TRBD2
size: NA
J: TRBJ2-2
length: 18
DNA: TGCGCCAGCAGCCGGGGGACTAGCGAATCAGAAGGGACCGGGGAGCTGTTTTTT
CDR3: CASSRGTSESEGTGELFF

V: TRBV7-9
D: TRBD1
size: NA
J: TRBJ1-4
length: 15
DNA: TGTGCCAGCAGCCTACTGACAGGGGGAGATGAAAAACTGTTTTTT
CDR3: CASSLLTGGDEKLFF

V: TRBV19
D: NA
size: once
J: TRBJ1-1
length: 12
DNA: TGTGCCAGTAGTATAAGAGGGGGTGAAGCTTTCTTT
CDR3: CASSIRGGEAFF